A single sample is the source of the 30 T cell receptor beta chains below, sequenced in a study. A single record per CDR3 protein comes from TCRdb applying MiXCR to the RT-PCR reads. The repertoire consists of fewer than 800,000 distinct CDR3 sequences, with 13% to 15% occurring once and the leading ten covering 3.6%. Sequencing was carried out using memory CD4+ T cells from blood. Receptors were obtained from a female donor in good health, serving as a healthy control.

This clonotype occurred a few times. V and J are TRBV15 and TRBJ1-5; D gene ambiguous. V lost 3 bases and J 0 bases, leaving 6 bases between the germline ends. The germline V gene encodes CDR1 LNHNV and CDR2 YYDKDF (reference sequence). This CDR3 region has 14 residues. CDR3 residues: CATSREYSNQPQHF. CDR3 coding DNA: TGTGCCACCAGCAGGGAATATAGCAATCAGCCCCAGCATTTT.

The CDR3 loop reads CASSLGGFRNTGELFF. For the CDR3, the DNA is TGTGCCAGCAGCTTGGGTGGCTTCCGGAACACCGGGGAGCTGTTTTTT. The chain is built from TRBV5-5 and TRBJ2-2, with D hard to call. The length of the CDR3 is 16 residues. Germline V gene sequence: CDR1 SGHKS, CDR2 YYEKEE (reference sequence). Trimming removed 0 bases at V and 1 base at J, with 10 bases between.

This clonotype occurred a few times. V is TRBV5-1 and J is TRBJ2-1; no reliable D call. CDR3 length: 19 residues. Germline CDR1 reads SGHRS; CDR2 reads YFSETQ. Between the trimmed V and J ends, which lost 4 bases and 0 bases, there was a span of 23 bases. The CDR3 loop is CASSPFPPSGSSSYNEQFF. In nucleotides, the CDR3 is TGCGCCAGCAGCCCATTTCCTCCATCAGGATCGAGCTCCTACAATGAGCAGTTCTTC.

The chain links TRBV7-3 to TRBJ2-1; D possibly corresponds to TRBD2 (5 bases). Trimming shortened V by 2 bases and J by 9 bases, and 11 bases separated the two germline ends. CDR3 length equals 13 residues. Per germline, CDR1 SGHTA and CDR2 FQGTGA. CDR3 DNA: TGTGCCAGCAGCTTATATGCTAGCAGTGAGCAGTTCTTC. Translated: CASSLYASSEQFF.

The V call is TRBV5-1, the J call TRBJ2-3, with D possibly being TRBD1 or TRBD2 (6 bases each). Germline CDR1 SGHRS, CDR2 YFSETQ. Trimming cost V 1 base and J 4 bases, with 19 bases left between them. This CDR3 has 17 amino acids. The CDR3 DNA follows: TGCGCCAGCAGCTTGTGGGGTAGCGGAGGGGGGCCAGATACGCAGTATTTT. It is translated as CASSLWGSGGGPDTQYF.

The V gene is TRBV30, the J gene TRBJ2-3, with TRBD2 matching over 7 bases. The junction had 3 bases not matched to a gene; V was cut back by 2 bases and J by 4 bases. In germline, CDR1 is GTSNPN, CDR2 SVGIG (reference sequence). The CDR3 extends over 13 amino acids. CDR3 residues: CAWSIGLADTQYF. CDR3 DNA sequence: TGTGCCTGGAGTATCGGACTAGCAGATACGCAGTATTTT.

This clonotype was detected ten times or more. The gene calls are TRBV6-5 and TRBJ2-3; D not resolved. Germline lookup yields CDR1 MNHEY and CDR2 SVGAGI. There are 15 residues in the CDR3. Trimming shortened V by 0 bases and J by 0 bases, and 7 bases separated the two germline ends. The CDR3: CASSYSGSSTDTQYF. The CDR3 nucleotides are TGTGCCAGCAGTTACTCCGGCAGTAGCACAGATACGCAGTATTTT.

This clonotype occurred a few times. The chain has TRBV6-5 and TRBJ2-5; a weak D match, TRBD1 (6 bases). The CDR3 runs to 13 residues. In germline, CDR1 is MNHEY, CDR2 SVGAGI. Trimming took off 5 bases at V and 7 bases at J, with 14 bases between the two ends. The DNA of the CDR3 is TGTGCCAGCAGTACAGGGCGCCGTGGGACCCAGTACTTC. It translates to CASSTGRRGTQYF.

V and J are TRBV20-1 and TRBJ2-3; D call uncertain. Germline assignment: CDR1 DFQATT and CDR2 SNEGSKA (reference sequence). V gave up 4 bases and J gave up 4 bases, with 15 bases separating them. The CDR3 length is 14 residues. This chain's CDR3 is CSAKAPVGADTQYF. CDR3 nucleotides: TGCAGTGCTAAGGCACCAGTTGGGGCAGATACGCAGTATTTT.

This rearrangement joins TRBV7-2 to TRBJ1-3, with TRBD1 identical over 7 bases. The length of the CDR3 is 16 residues. Germline trimming cut 5 bases from V and 2 bases from J; bases unmatched to any gene: 9. Germline V gives CDR1 SGHTA, CDR2 FQGNSA. This CDR3 reads CASSLTPDRAGNTIYF. In nucleotides, the CDR3 is TGTGCCAGCAGCCTGACCCCAGACAGGGCTGGAAACACCATATATTTT.

This chain connects TRBV3-1 to TRBJ2-7; TRBD2 matches at 9 bases. This CDR3 is 16 amino acids long. Unmatched junction bases numbered 9, after V lost 4 bases and J lost 2 bases. Germline lookup yields CDR1 LGHDT and CDR2 YNNKEL (reference sequence). The CDR3 reads CASSPPTAGGTYEQYF. CDR3 nucleotide sequence: TGTGCCAGCAGCCCCCCCACAGCGGGGGGAACCTACGAGCAGTACTTC.

The J gene is TRBJ1-1, the V gene TRBV7-2; 7 positions match TRBD1. With 5 bases clipped from V and 11 bases from J, the junction kept 8 bases outside the gene matches. The V gene's germline CDR1 is SGHTA and CDR2 FQGNSA. The CDR3 consists of 12 residues. The CDR3, as DNA: TGTGCCAGCAGCCCAGGAGGGGGCTCTGCTTTCTTT. Amino acid sequence: CASSPGGGSAFF.

This clonotype has ten or more counts. This chain connects TRBV9 to TRBJ2-1; 12 bases fit TRBD1. The CDR3 has 16 residues. The germline V gene encodes CDR1 SGDLS and CDR2 YYNGEE. After removal of 4 bases from V and 7 bases from J, the junction contained 9 bases not matched to a gene. Here the CDR3 DNA reads TGTGCCAGCAGCACCTCGGGACAGGGGGCGGGAAATGAGCAGTTCTTC. Translation: CASSTSGQGAGNEQFF.

The V and J genes are TRBV5-1 and TRBJ2-5; 10 bases are a match to TRBD1. Germline-derived CDR1 and CDR2 are SGHRS and YFSETQ. Losses at the gene ends were 4 bases for V and 5 bases for J; bases not matched to a gene: 8. This CDR3 is built from 15 residues. Written as DNA, the CDR3 is TGCGCCAGCAGCGTTGGACAGGGGGGTTTCGAGACCCAGTACTTC. Translating gives CASSVGQGGFETQYF.

The genes are TRBV5-8 and TRBJ1-1; 8 bases map to TRBD1. Germline CDR1 SGHTS, CDR2 YDEGEE. With 0 bases clipped from V and 0 bases from J, the junction kept 7 bases outside the gene matches. The CDR3 runs to 17 residues. The CDR3 sequence is CASSLGQGSLMNTEAFF. Here the CDR3 DNA reads TGTGCCAGCAGCTTGGGACAGGGGTCCCTCATGAACACTGAAGCTTTCTTT.

The chain uses TRBV5-6 and TRBJ2-4; D gene unclear. V was shortened by 0 bases and J by 4 bases, with 5 bases between the two germline ends. CDR3 length: 13 amino acids. Germline V CDR1 and CDR2: SGHDT, YYEEEE. Here the CDR3 reads CASSLDRKNIQYF. CDR3 nucleotide sequence: TGTGCCAGCAGCTTGGACAGAAAAAACATTCAGTACTTC.

This clonotype was observed a few times. The chain recombines TRBV7-3 with TRBJ2-1, with 9 nucleotides matching TRBD2. Trimming removed 3 bases from V and 7 bases from J; junction bases left unmatched: 4. Germline assignment: CDR1 SGHTA and CDR2 FQGTGA. This CDR3 has 14 amino acids. CDR3 sequence: CASSLGSGSNEQFF. CDR3 in DNA: TGTGCCAGCAGCTTGGGTAGCGGGAGTAATGAGCAGTTCTTC.

This sequence joins TRBV11-2 and TRBJ1-1; maybe TRBD1 (5 bases). The V and J ends lost 5 bases and 10 bases respectively, with 20 bases between them. Germline lookup yields CDR1 SGHAT and CDR2 FQNNGV. CDR3 size: 14 residues. Here the CDR3 DNA reads TGTGCCAGCAGCACCCAGGACACAATGGCTACAGCTTTCTTT. Its translation: CASSTQDTMATAFF.

This clonotype was seen a handful of times. The chain combines TRBV5-1 with TRBJ2-1, with D perhaps TRBD2 (6 bases). The CDR3 has 15 amino acids. V dropped 0 bases and J dropped 6 bases, with 13 bases sitting between them. Germline lookup yields CDR1 SGHRS and CDR2 YFSETQ. As DNA, the CDR3 is TGCGCCAGCAGCTTGGATCCTAGCGTGGGCAATGAGCAGTTCTTC. Translation: CASSLDPSVGNEQFF.

J is TRBJ2-7 and V is TRBV7-3, with D perhaps TRBD1 (6 bases). CDR1 and CDR2 from the germline V gene are SGHTA and FQGTGA. This CDR3 spans 15 amino acids. Trimming removed 5 bases at V and 2 bases at J, with 16 bases between. The CDR3 sequence: CASSKTGSRTYEQYF. The CDR3 DNA is TGTGCCAGCAGCAAAACAGGGTCGCGGACCTACGAGCAGTACTTC.

This rearrangement joins TRBV27 to TRBJ1-6, with TRBD1 identical over 7 bases. This CDR3 is 16 amino acids long. After removal of 2 bases from V and 2 bases from J, the junction contained 3 bases not matched to a gene. Germline V gene lookup returns CDR1 MNHEY and CDR2 SMNVEV (reference sequence). CDR3 coding DNA: TGTGCCAGCAGTTTAAACAGGGGAGCCTATAATTCACCCCTCCACTTT. It encodes CASSLNRGAYNSPLHF.

V gene TRBV6-2 or TRBV6-3 combines with J gene TRBJ2-2; TRBD1 might be the D (6 bases). V lost 6 bases to trimming and J lost 6 bases, with 23 bases between them. Germline values: CDR1 MNHEY, CDR2 SVGEGT. The CDR3 is made up of 17 amino acids. The CDR3 nucleotides read TGTGCCAGCAGGCCCGACACAGGGATTACTAAGGCCGGGGAGCTGTTTTTT. This encodes CASRPDTGITKAGELFF.

The J gene is TRBJ1-2, the V gene TRBV20-1; possible D gene TRBD1, 5 bases. The CDR3 spans 14 residues. CDR1 and CDR2 from the germline V gene are DFQATT and SNEGSKA (reference sequence). Trimming shortened V by 6 bases and J by 1 base, and 15 bases separated the two germline ends. CDR3 coding DNA: TGCAGTGCGGGGGTCGGGGGGTATAACTATGGCTACACCTTC. Its translation: CSAGVGGYNYGYTF.

This chain links TRBV20-1 with TRBJ1-5, with D tentatively TRBD1 (6 bases). The CDR3 spans 11 residues. Germline V CDR1 and CDR2: DFQATT, SNEGSKA (reference sequence). CDR3 sequence reads: CSAMSGAPQHF. The DNA of the CDR3 is TGCAGCGCCATGTCAGGGGCTCCCCAGCATTTT.

This clonotype has only a few counts. The chain recombines TRBV3-1 with TRBJ1-5; 11 bases align to TRBD1. This CDR3 region has 15 residues. V lost 1 base to trimming and J lost 5 bases; unmatched junction nucleotides: 1. Per germline, CDR1 LGHDT and CDR2 YNNKEL (reference sequence). In DNA, the CDR3 is TGTGCCAGCAGCCAAGGGACAGGGGGCTATCAGCCCCAGCATTTT. Protein: CASSQGTGGYQPQHF.

This clonotype was observed a few times. The J gene is TRBJ1-2, the V gene TRBV4-3; D may be TRBD1 (6 bases). Germline V gene lookup returns CDR1 LGHNA and CDR2 YSLEER. This CDR3 has 16 residues. Trimming left V 1 base short and J 1 base short, with 13 bases between. The CDR3 region is CASSQVPQGGNYGYTF. CDR3 coding DNA: TGCGCCAGCAGCCAAGTGCCACAAGGGGGTAACTATGGCTACACCTTC.

This clonotype was picked up many times. The chain has TRBV5-1 and TRBJ2-1, with 9 bases aligning to TRBD2. The V gene end was trimmed by 0 bases and the J gene end by 2 bases; junction bases not matched to a gene: 6. Germline V gene lookup returns CDR1 SGHRS and CDR2 YFSETQ. CDR3 length equals 17 residues. CDR3 nucleotide sequence: TGCGCCAGCAGCTTGGGGTTGCGGGAGGGGGCCTACAATGAGCAGTTCTTC. Its protein product is CASSLGLREGAYNEQFF.

J is TRBJ2-7 and V is TRBV4-2; TRBD2 agrees at 9 bases. This CDR3 spans 16 amino acids. The V segment lost 1 base and the J segment 0 bases; nucleotides outside the gene matches: 4. The germline V gene has CDR1 LGHNA and CDR2 YNFKEQ. The DNA of the CDR3 is TGTGCCAGCAGCCAAGTAACTAGCGGGCACTCCTACGAGCAGTACTTC. It translates to CASSQVTSGHSYEQYF.

The gene calls are TRBV4-1 and TRBJ2-7; TRBD1 matches at 9 bases. Trimming removed 5 bases from V and 5 bases from J; junction bases left unmatched: 4. CDR3 size: 13 residues. Germline CDR1 and CDR2: MGHRA and YSYEKL. The CDR3 loop is CASSIRDRDEQYF. CDR3 coding DNA: TGCGCCAGCAGCATCCGGGACAGGGACGAGCAGTACTTC.

This clonotype came up many times. The gene calls are TRBV7-2 and TRBJ1-1, with 8 positions matching TRBD1. CDR1 and CDR2 from the germline V gene are SGHTA and FQGNSA. The CDR3 is made up of 13 amino acids. V lost 5 bases and J lost 7; bases outside the gene matches: 6. CDR3 coding DNA: TGTGCCAGCAGCCTGGGGACAGGCGATGAAGCTTTCTTT. Translation gives CASSLGTGDEAFF.